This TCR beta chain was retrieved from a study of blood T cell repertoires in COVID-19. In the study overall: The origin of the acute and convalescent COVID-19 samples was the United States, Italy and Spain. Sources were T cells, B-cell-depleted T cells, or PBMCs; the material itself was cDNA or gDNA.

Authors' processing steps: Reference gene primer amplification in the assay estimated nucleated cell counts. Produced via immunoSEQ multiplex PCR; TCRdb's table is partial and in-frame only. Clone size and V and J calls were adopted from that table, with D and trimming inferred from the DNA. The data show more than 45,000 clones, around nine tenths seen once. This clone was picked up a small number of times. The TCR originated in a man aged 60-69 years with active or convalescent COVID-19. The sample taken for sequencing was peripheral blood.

The CDR3 region has the DNA TGTGCCAGCAGCCCTAGCGGGGGAGCCGGGGAGCTGTTTTTT. Translated, it gives CASSPSGGAGELFF. V usage is TRBV7-3 and J usage is TRBJ2-2; 10 nucleotides align to TRBD2. The CDR3 is 14 residues long. Trimming removed 5 bases from V and 6 bases from J; junction bases left unmatched: 3. Germline lookup yields CDR1 SGHTA and CDR2 FQGTGA.